This paragraph covers one TCR beta chain sequence. This clonotype showed up many times. There is no known antigen for this receptor. No much larger clone exists at a distance of one base, and base qualities are not known. Libraries from unsorted PBMCs were made from 2 million PBMCs kept in RNAlater at -80 degrees C until RNA extraction. Multiple sclerosis patients were enrolled in a US clinical protocol under which disease progression was evaluated by magnetic resonance imaging. Peripheral blood underwent Ficoll-Hypaque density gradient centrifugation to isolate PBMCs, which were then cryopreserved in liquid nitrogen. This entry belongs to a study of neurological immune-mediated disorders (dated 2019 in TCRdb). Regarding the study in general: Of the approximately 34 multiple sclerosis patients, approximately 30 had relapsing-remitting MS and 3 had secondary progressive MS. Peripheral blood TCR-beta repertoires from HTLV-I-associated myelopathy (HAM/TSP) patients, multiple sclerosis patients and healthy controls were compared by UMI-based sequencing. Of the 68 subjects in the cohort, about 15 were HAM/TSP patients, some 34 were multiple sclerosis patients, and approximately 20 were healthy controls. Alongside PBMC samples, the set of more than 85 TCR-beta libraries contained longitudinal samples, technical triplicates, and paired CD4+ and CD8+ T-cell subsets that had been sorted.

V is clipped by 0 bases and J by 7 bases, and the sequence between their germline boundaries is 14 bases long. CDR1 and CDR2 are read off the germline V gene as SGHRS and YFSETQ. The CDR3, from cysteine to phenylalanine, totals 14 residues. Only the CDR3 portion is preserved as DNA: 42 bases, with reading frame beginning at the first base. cDNA was synthesized by template-switch 5'RACE using a primer with a 10-nucleotide random unique molecular identifier that tagged each TCR transcript. Every sequencing run covered 15-18 subjects and yielded more than 160 million TCR-beta sequences. The RNeasy kit was used to extract total RNA. The KAPA Real-time Library Amplification kit was used to amplify TCR-beta VDJ regions with primers targeting the TCR constant region and the 5'RACE anchor. A first PCR added sample indexes and Illumina adaptors, after which a second PCR increased the library yield. After Ampure bead purification, the TCR product of roughly 650 bp was size-selected on a 2% E-gel SizeSelection system. Before pooling, libraries had their quality checked on a Bioanalyzer, their concentration measured with Qubit, and their quantity determined with the Kapa Library Quantification kit. An Illumina HiSeq 2500 was used to sequence the libraries paired-end at 2 x 150 bp. To increase sequence diversity, roughly 23-30% phiX was spiked into each library pool. The authors' pipeline ran thus. The UMI-based MiGEC pipeline processed quality-filtered reads and removed over 80% of raw TCR sequences during error correction. IMGT germline references were used for aligning VDJ genes, and each clonotype was defined as a unique CDR3 amino acid sequence together with its V-J genes. Clonal expansion, Shannon diversity and CDR3 relatedness (CalcPairwiseDistances, ClusterSamples) were evaluated with VDJtools, and phylogenetic trees were built with CLCbio workbench. Expanded clones were defined as having at least 8 unique UMIs, based on coefficient-of-variation modelling across technical triplicates. The raw public reads went through TCRdb reprocessing: fastp at Q25, MiXCR clone calling, in-frame beta chains kept. Merged by CDR3 protein, the rows form single entries marked with the most common genes and DNA. The V and J calls were not made by the authors but by TCRdb's processing. This sample gives under 45,000 distinct CDR3 sequences in total; about 2.5% of them show up just once. The top ten clonotypes cover about 2.4% of the sample.

Points the paper makes about the study in general: TCR clonal expansion was greatest in HAM/TSP patients and smallest in MS patients, who ranked below even healthy controls. Phylogenetic analysis grouped repertoires from 18 of 34 MS patients into a cluster of related CDR3 sequences, suggesting a possible repertoire-level signature. No association of the MS cluster with clinical or MRI features was observed, and the need for larger cohorts was stated by the authors. No identical CDR3 amino acid sequences were found to be shared among expanded clones across subjects, suggesting that TCR-beta repertoires were private in all groups.

The source is a man aged 50 to 59 with multiple sclerosis. The receptor chain draws on TRBV5-1 and TRBJ2-7; TRBD2 could be the D gene, as 6 bases match. Sequencing was performed on PBMCs. Here is the DNA: TGCGCCAGCAGCTTGGCGGCGGGGATCAGGGAGCAGTACTTC. This yields the protein CASSLAAGIREQYF. The variable domain in full, with residues beyond the CDR3 obtained from the reference TRBV5-1 and TRBJ2-7 genes, is KAGVTQTPRYLIKTRGQQVTLSCSPISGHRSVSWYQQTPGQGLQFLFEYFSETQRNKGNFPGRFSGRQFSNSRSEMNVSTLELGDSALYLCASSLAAGIREQYFGPGTRLTVT.